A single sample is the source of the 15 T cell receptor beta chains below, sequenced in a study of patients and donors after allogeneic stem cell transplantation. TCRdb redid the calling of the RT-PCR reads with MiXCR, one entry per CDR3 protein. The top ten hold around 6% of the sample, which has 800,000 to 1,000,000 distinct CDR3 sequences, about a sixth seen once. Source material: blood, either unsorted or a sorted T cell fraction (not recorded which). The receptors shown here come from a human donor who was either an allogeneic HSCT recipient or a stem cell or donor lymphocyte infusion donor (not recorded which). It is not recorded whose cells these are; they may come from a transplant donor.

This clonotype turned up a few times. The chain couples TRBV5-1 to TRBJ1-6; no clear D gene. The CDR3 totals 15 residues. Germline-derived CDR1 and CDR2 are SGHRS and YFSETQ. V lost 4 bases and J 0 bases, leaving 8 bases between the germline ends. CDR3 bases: TGCGCCAGCAGCGACGACAACTCCTATAATTCACCCCTCCACTTT. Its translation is CASSDDNSYNSPLHF.

CDR3 loop: CASGRVASQPQHF. In DNA, the CDR3 is TGTGCTAGCGGCAGGGTGGCTAGTCAGCCCCAGCATTTT. The chain recombines TRBV2 with TRBJ1-5; D possibly corresponds to TRBD1 (5 bases). The germline CDR1 and CDR2 sequences are SNHLY and FYNNEI. This CDR3 has 13 residues.

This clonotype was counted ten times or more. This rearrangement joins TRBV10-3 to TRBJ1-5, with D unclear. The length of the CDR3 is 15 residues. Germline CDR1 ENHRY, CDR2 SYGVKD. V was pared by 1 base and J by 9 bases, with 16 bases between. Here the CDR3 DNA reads TGTGCCATCAGTGAGTTCTGGGAGGGAGATCGGCCCCAGCATTTT. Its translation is CAISEFWEGDRPQHF.

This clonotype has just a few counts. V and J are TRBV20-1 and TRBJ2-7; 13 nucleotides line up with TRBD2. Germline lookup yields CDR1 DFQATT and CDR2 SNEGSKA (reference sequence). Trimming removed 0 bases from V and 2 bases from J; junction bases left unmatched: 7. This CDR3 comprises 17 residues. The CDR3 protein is CSARDLTSGGGPYEQYF. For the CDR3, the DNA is TGCAGTGCTAGAGACCTTACTAGCGGGGGGGGCCCCTACGAGCAGTACTTC.

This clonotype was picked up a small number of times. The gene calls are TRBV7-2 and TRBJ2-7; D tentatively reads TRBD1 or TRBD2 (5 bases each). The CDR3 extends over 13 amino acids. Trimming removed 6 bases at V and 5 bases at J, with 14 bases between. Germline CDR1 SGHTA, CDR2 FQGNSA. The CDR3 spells CASRKGDGNEQYF. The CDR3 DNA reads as TGTGCCAGCAGAAAAGGGGACGGTAACGAGCAGTACTTC.

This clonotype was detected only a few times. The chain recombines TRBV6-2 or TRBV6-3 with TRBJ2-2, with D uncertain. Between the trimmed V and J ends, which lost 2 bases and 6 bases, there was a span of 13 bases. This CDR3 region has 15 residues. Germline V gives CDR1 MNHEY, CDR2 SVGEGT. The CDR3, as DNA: TGTGCCAGCAGTTACCTCCTCGGGTTGCCCGGGGAGCTGTTTTTT. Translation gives CASSYLLGLPGELFF.

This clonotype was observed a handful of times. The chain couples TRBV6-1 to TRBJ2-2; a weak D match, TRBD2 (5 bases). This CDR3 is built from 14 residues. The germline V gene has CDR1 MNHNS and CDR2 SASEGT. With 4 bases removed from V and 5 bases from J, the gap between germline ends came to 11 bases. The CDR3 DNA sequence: TGTGCCAGCAGTGGGACTGGGATTACCGGGGAGCTGTTTTTT. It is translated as CASSGTGITGELFF.

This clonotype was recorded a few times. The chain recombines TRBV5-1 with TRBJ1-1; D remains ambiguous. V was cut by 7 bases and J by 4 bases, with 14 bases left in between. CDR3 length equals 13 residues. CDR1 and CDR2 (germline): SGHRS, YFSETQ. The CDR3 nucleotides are TGCGCCAGCGGAACGGGTGGTGCCACTGAAGCTTTCTTT. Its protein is CASGTGGATEAFF. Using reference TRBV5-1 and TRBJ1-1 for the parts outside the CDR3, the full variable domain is KAGVTQTPRYLIKTRGQQVTLSCSPISGHRSVSWYQQTPGQGLQFLFEYFSETQRNKGNFPGRFSGRQFSNSRSEMNVSTLELGDSALYLCASGTGGATEAFFGQGTRLTVV.

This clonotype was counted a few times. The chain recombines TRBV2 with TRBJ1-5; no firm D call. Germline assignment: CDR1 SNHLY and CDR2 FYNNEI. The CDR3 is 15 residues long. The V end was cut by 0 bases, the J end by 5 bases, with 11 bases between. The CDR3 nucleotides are TGTGCCAGCAGTGAAGCCGCCCAAAACCATCAGCCCCAGCATTTT. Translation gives CASSEAAQNHQPQHF.

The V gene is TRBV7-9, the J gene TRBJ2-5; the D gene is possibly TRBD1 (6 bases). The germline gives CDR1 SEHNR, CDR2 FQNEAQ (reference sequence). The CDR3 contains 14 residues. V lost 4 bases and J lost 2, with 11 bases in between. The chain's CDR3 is CASSSRTEQETQYF. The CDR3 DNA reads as TGTGCCAGCAGCTCCAGGACAGAGCAAGAGACCCAGTACTTC.

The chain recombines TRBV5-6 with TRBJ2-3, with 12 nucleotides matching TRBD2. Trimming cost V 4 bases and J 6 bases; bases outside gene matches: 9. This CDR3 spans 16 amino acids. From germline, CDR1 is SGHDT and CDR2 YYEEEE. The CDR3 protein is CASSPLAGGPRDTQYF. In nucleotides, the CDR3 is TGTGCCAGCAGCCCACTAGCGGGGGGTCCTCGGGATACGCAGTATTTT.

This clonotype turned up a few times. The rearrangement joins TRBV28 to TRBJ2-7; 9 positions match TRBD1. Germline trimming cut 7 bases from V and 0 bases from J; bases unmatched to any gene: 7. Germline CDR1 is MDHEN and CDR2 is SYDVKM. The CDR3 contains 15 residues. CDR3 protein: CASTGQGFNSYEQYF. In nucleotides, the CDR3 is TGTGCCAGCACGGGACAGGGTTTCAACTCCTACGAGCAGTACTTC.

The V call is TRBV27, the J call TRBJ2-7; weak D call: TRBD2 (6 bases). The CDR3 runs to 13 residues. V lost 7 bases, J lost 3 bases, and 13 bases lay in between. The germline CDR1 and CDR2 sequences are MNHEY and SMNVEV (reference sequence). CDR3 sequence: CASKFGGGYEQYF. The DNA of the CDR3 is TGTGCCAGCAAGTTCGGGGGTGGCTACGAGCAGTACTTC.

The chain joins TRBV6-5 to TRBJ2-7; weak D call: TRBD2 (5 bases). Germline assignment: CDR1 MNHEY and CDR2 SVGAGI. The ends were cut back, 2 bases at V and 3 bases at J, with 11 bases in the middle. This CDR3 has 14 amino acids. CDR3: CASSYRDLGYEQYF. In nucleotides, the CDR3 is TGTGCCAGCAGTTACCGGGATTTGGGCTACGAGCAGTACTTC.

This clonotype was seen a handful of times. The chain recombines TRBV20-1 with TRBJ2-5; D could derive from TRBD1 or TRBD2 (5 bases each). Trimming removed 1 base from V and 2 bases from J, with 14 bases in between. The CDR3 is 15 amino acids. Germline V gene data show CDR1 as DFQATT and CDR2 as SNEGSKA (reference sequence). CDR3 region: CSARAAGTDQETQYF. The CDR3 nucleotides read TGCAGTGCTAGAGCAGCCGGGACGGATCAAGAGACCCAGTACTTC.